The clone carrying this T cell receptor beta chain was seen only once. This CDR3 region has 15 residues. V lost 1 base and J lost 4, with 10 bases in between. The germline V gene has CDR1 SGHTA and CDR2 FQGTGA. This sample is drawn from a study of T cell changes during pregnancy in multiple sclerosis. The method was immunoSEQ multiplex PCR; TCRdb's version includes in-frame clones alone and lacks a portion of them. The sample consists of more than 80,000 clones, about 90% of them appearing once. V gene TRBV7-3 combines with J gene TRBJ2-2, with D uncertain. This material consisted of peripheral blood, taken before pregnancy. The sequence derives from a female donor with multiple sclerosis, enrolled in a pregnancy study. CDR3 nucleotide sequence: TGTGCCAGCAGCTTAAGAGAGGCCGGCACCGGGGAGCTGTTTTTT. It is translated as CASSLREAGTGELFF.